This T cell receptor beta chain was documented in a study of glioma-infiltrating T cells after dendritic cell vaccination. General observations from the study: Complete blood and tumor specimen sets were limited to few patients.

Produced via immunoSEQ multiplex PCR; TCRdb's table is partial and in-frame only. Of more than 85,000 clones in the sample, around 85% were seen once. Concerning this clone: Its specificity is unknown.

Germline CDR1 MNHNS, CDR2 SASEGT. With V trimmed by 3 bases and J by 4 bases, 9 bases remained unmatched. The length of the CDR3 is 17 residues. The V call is TRBV6-1, the J call TRBJ1-5, with 10 bases that match TRBD1. The sample consisted of blood, taken before dendritic cell vaccination. This clonotype was sampled from a human donor with glioblastoma. CDR3 nucleotides: TGTGCCAGCAGTGAGGACAGGGGGACCCTGAAAAATCAGCCCCAGCATTTT. Translated: CASSEDRGTLKNQPQHF.